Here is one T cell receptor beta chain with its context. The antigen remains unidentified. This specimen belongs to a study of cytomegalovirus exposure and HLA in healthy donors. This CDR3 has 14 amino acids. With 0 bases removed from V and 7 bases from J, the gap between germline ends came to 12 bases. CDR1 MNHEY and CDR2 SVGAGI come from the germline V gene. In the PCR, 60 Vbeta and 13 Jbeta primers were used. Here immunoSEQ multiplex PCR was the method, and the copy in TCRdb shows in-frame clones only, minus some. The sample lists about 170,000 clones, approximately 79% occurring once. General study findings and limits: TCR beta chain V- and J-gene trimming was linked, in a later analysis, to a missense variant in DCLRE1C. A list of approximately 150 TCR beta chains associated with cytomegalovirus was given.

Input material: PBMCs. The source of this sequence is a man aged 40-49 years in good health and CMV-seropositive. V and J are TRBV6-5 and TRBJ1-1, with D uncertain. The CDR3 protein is CASSYSMGEGEAFF. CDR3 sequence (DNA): TGTGCCAGCAGTTACTCGATGGGTGAGGGTGAAGCTTTCTTT.